Each of the 11 T cell receptor beta chains below was sequenced from the same sample in a study of sequential checkpoint blockade in melanoma. As for treatment: randomized to nivolumab then ipilimumab (arm A) or the reverse (arm B). Measured with immunoSEQ multiplex PCR; TCRdb has only the in-frame clones, and not every one. The data show roughly 4,200 clones, around a quarter seen once. The sequenced sample was tumor tissue (inferred from file names), obtained from a patient given nivolumab and ipilimumab in sequence. The receptors shown here come from a human donor with melanoma.

This clone came up once. CDR3 sequence (DNA): TGCAGCGTAGATCTAGCGGGAGGGCGTCGCGGTGAGCAGTTCTTC. It translates to CSVDLAGGRRGEQFF. This chain uses TRBV29-1 with TRBJ2-1, with 12 bases lining up with TRBD2. The CDR3 is made up of 15 amino acids. CDR1 SQVTM and CDR2 ANQGSEA come from the germline V gene. J lost 9 bases, V lost 6 bases, and 12 bases had no gene match.

This clone appeared a single time. J is TRBJ2-2 and V is TRBV25-1; 9 bases are shared with TRBD2. The CDR3 loop spans 16 amino acids. Trimming took 6 bases from V and 5 from J; bases not matched to a gene: 10. Germline-derived CDR1 and CDR2 are MGHDK and SYGVNS. The CDR3 spells CASRPGSGRRTGELFF. The CDR3 DNA sequence: TGTGCCAGCAGGCCGGGTAGCGGGAGAAGGACCGGGGAGCTGTTTTTT.

This chain joins TRBV6-8 and TRBJ1-5; D is unclear. Germline-derived CDR1 and CDR2 are MNHGY and SAAAGT. The V gene lost 4 bases and the J gene lost 0 bases, with 10 bases spanning the gap. The CDR3 runs 15 residues. DNA for the CDR3: TGTGCCAGCAGTTGGGGATCTCCTAGCAATCAGCCCCAGCATTTT. It is translated as CASSWGSPSNQPQHF.

J is TRBJ2-2 and V is TRBV14, with D possibly called TRBD1 or TRBD2 (5 bases each). The V gene's germline CDR1 is SGHDN and CDR2 FVKESK. The CDR3 extends over 15 amino acids. Trimming cost V 4 bases and J 2 bases, with 11 bases left between them. CDR3 protein: CASSPGRGNTGELFF. CDR3 DNA: TGTGCCAGCAGCCCGGGACGGGGTAACACCGGGGAGCTGTTTTTT.

The gene calls are TRBV29-1 and TRBJ1-4; the D is unclear. V gave up 6 bases and J gave up 8 bases, with 19 bases separating them. The CDR3 runs to 14 residues. In germline, CDR1 is SQVTM, CDR2 ANQGSEA. CDR3 residues: CSVDNRANGEKLFF. The CDR3 coding sequence is TGCAGCGTGGATAACCGGGCCAACGGGGAAAAACTGTTTTTT.

This rearrangement joins TRBV6-8 to TRBJ2-7; 10 bases match TRBD1. V dropped 6 bases and J dropped 3; count of bases not matched to a gene: 2. CDR1 and CDR2 from the germline V gene are MNHGY and SAAAGT. This CDR3 region has 13 residues. The CDR3 region is CASSRDRGYEQYF. The CDR3 region has the DNA TGTGCCAGCAGCCGGGACAGGGGCTACGAGCAGTACTTC.

This clone was counted at least ten times. The chain has TRBV11-3 and TRBJ2-5; 7 bases agree with TRBD1. In germline, CDR1 is SGHNT, CDR2 YENEEA. The CDR3 spans 16 residues. The junction had 12 bases not matched to a gene; V was cut back by 3 bases and J by 5 bases. The CDR3 spells CASSLVPDRVGETQYF. The CDR3 coding sequence is TGTGCCAGCAGCTTGGTCCCAGACAGGGTAGGGGAGACCCAGTACTTC.

This clone was detected a few times. This sequence joins TRBV18 and TRBJ1-6; TRBD1 matches 7 bases. The CDR3 length is 15 residues. Trimming cost V 2 bases and J 5 bases; bases outside gene matches: 3. Germline V lookup: CDR1 KGHSH, CDR2 LQKENI. CDR3 sequence: CASSPTTGNNSPLHF. The CDR3 nucleotides are TGTGCCAGCTCACCAACGACAGGGAATAATTCACCCCTCCACTTT.

This clone was counted a few times. The chain combines TRBV6-8 with TRBJ2-7, with a weak D call TRBD1 (5 bases). V lost 0 bases to trimming and J lost 1 base, with 7 bases between them. CDR3 length: 14 amino acids. From germline, CDR1 is MNHGY and CDR2 SAAAGT. Written as DNA, the CDR3 is TGTGCCAGCAGTTACTCAGACAGATCCTACGAGCAGTACTTC. Residues: CASSYSDRSYEQYF.

This clone was counted many times. V usage is TRBV11-3 and J usage is TRBJ2-1; 9 positions agree with TRBD2. The CDR3 has 15 residues. Germline lookup yields CDR1 SGHNT and CDR2 YENEEA. V lost 5 bases, J lost 4 bases, and 6 bases stayed unmatched. CDR3 DNA sequence: TGTGCCAGCAGCCAAACTAGCGGGTGGTACAATGAGCAGTTCTTC. Residues: CASSQTSGWYNEQFF.

The chain carries TRBV10-2 and TRBJ2-5; 8 nucleotides agree with TRBD2. Germline CDR1 and CDR2: WSHSY and SAAADI. The CDR3 runs to 17 residues. Trimming at V came to 3 bases and at J to 3 bases, leaving 12 bases not matched to a gene. The CDR3 nucleotides are TGCGCCAGCAGTGATACCTTTAGCGGGACTACTAAAGAGACCCAGTACTTC. Protein product: CASSDTFSGTTKETQYF.